This T cell receptor (beta chain) was profiled in a study of vaccination effects on CD4 cells after COVID-19. Broader study findings: Vaccine-induced clones in healthy vaccinees cross-reacted with common cold coronaviruses in only 1 of 255 cases.

Isolation of CD4+ T cells took place after less than 12 days of culture. Participants each got two BNT162b2 or mRNA-1273 vaccine doses. Vaccine recipients lacked prior SARS-CoV-2 infection and had negative nucleocapsid antibodies. Repertoires were generated with immunoSEQ multiplex PCR, while TCRdb's copy carries only in-frame clones and drops some. The repertoire consists of approximately 60,000 clones, with 78% occurring once and the leading ten covering 4.3%. As to this clone: Its antigen is unidentified.

The CDR3 is 13 amino acids. The germline V gene has CDR1 SGHNT and CDR2 YENEEA. V lost 5 bases and J lost 0; bases outside the gene matches: 1. The TCR originated in a human donor who received a COVID-19 vaccine. The sample here was CD4+ T cells from PBMCs cultured without peptide, taken after COVID-19 vaccination. The chain has TRBV11-3 and TRBJ2-7, with 7 bases aligning to TRBD1. The CDR3 sequence is CASSRDSSYEQYF. The CDR3 region has the DNA TGTGCCAGCAGCCGGGACAGCTCCTACGAGCAGTACTTC.